Below, 18 T cell receptor beta chains from the same sample are listed, as sequenced in a study of blood T cell repertoires in COVID-19. The table came from immunoSEQ multiplex PCR; TCRdb's copy has only in-frame clones and leaves some out. Of under 100,000 clones listed, about 89% were seen once; the top ten hold under 5.5%. The specimen was peripheral blood. The source of these receptors is a man aged 60 to 75 with COVID-19, enrolled during active disease.

This clone came up a few times. The gene calls are TRBV10-3 and TRBJ1-2; D is unclear. The germline V gene encodes CDR1 ENHRY and CDR2 SYGVKD. The CDR3 has 15 amino acids. V lost 8 bases to trimming and J lost 0 bases, with 16 bases between them. The CDR3: CAIFDARETNYGYTF. The CDR3 region has the DNA TGTGCCATCTTTGATGCTAGGGAGACTAACTATGGCTACACCTTC.

The rearrangement joins TRBV2 to TRBJ2-1; TRBD1 agrees at 8 bases. The CDR3 extends over 13 amino acids. Per the germline V gene, CDR1 is SNHLY and CDR2 is FYNNEI. V shed 6 bases and J 5 bases; nucleotides not matched to a gene: 3. In DNA form, the CDR3 reads TGTGCCAGCAGCGACAGGGGAGACAATGAGCAGTTCTTC. Protein product: CASSDRGDNEQFF.

The chain couples TRBV6-2 or TRBV6-3 to TRBJ2-7; D call uncertain. The V and J ends lost 0 bases and 0 bases respectively, with 12 bases between them. Looked up from germline, CDR1 is MNHEY and CDR2 is SVGEGT. CDR3 length: 16 residues. The CDR3 sequence: CASSYSIGESSYEQYF. The DNA for the CDR3 is TGTGCCAGCAGTTACTCGATCGGAGAGAGCTCCTACGAGCAGTACTTC.

J is TRBJ2-7 and V is TRBV6-2 or TRBV6-3, with D possibly matching TRBD1 (6 bases). The CDR3 is 17 residues long. CDR1 and CDR2 (germline): MNHEY, SVGEGT. V gave up 5 bases and J gave up 0 bases, with 20 bases separating them. This CDR3 is CASSTVPLTGLSYEQYF. In DNA form, the CDR3 reads TGTGCCAGCAGTACCGTCCCCCTGACAGGCCTCTCCTACGAGCAGTACTTC.

This rearrangement joins TRBV6-5 to TRBJ2-2; 10 bases align to TRBD1. Germline lookup yields CDR1 MNHEY and CDR2 SVGAGI. The CDR3 spans 14 residues. V lost 10 bases and J lost 0; bases outside the gene matches: 2. This CDR3 is CATGTGANTGELFF. The CDR3 nucleotides read TGTGCCACCGGGACAGGGGCGAACACCGGGGAGCTGTTTTTT.

The chain joins TRBV7-9 to TRBJ2-1; D might be TRBD2 (6 bases). V dropped 1 base and J dropped 0 bases, with 7 bases sitting between them. This CDR3 contains 15 residues. CDR1 SEHNR and CDR2 FQNEAQ come from the germline V gene (reference sequence). CDR3 in amino acids: CASSLGGTSYNEQFF. The CDR3 nucleotides read TGTGCCAGCAGCTTAGGCGGGACCTCCTACAATGAGCAGTTCTTC.

The chain carries TRBV9 and TRBJ1-3, with 9 bases fitting TRBD1. Germline V gene lookup returns CDR1 SGDLS and CDR2 YYNGEE. Unmatched junction bases numbered 9, after V lost 4 bases and J lost 7 bases. This CDR3 has 15 residues. CDR3: CASSPPYRGQNTIYF. CDR3 bases: TGTGCCAGCAGCCCCCCGTACAGGGGGCAGAACACCATATATTTT.

The gene calls are TRBV5-1 and TRBJ2-1; the match to TRBD2 covers 10 bases. The V gene's germline CDR1 is SGHRS and CDR2 YFSETQ. The CDR3 totals 16 residues. Trimming took 4 bases from V and 5 from J; bases not matched to a gene: 9. The CDR3 here is CASSVDSSGSHNEQFF. CDR3 DNA: TGCGCCAGCAGCGTCGACTCTAGCGGGAGCCACAATGAGCAGTTCTTC.

With respect to this clone: The identical CDR3 is also encoded by other nucleotide sequences in the sample. This sequence joins TRBV7-3 and TRBJ1-1, with a weak D call TRBD1 (6 bases). V shed 5 bases and J shed 2 bases, with 9 bases lying between them. Germline V gives CDR1 SGHTA, CDR2 FQGTGA. The CDR3 has 13 residues. The CDR3, as DNA: TGTGCCAGCAGCCTACAGGGAAACACTGAAGCTTTCTTT. As protein: CASSLQGNTEAFF.

This clone was detected once. The chain combines TRBV20-1 with TRBJ2-1; 7 bases map to TRBD2. J gave up 5 bases and V 6 bases, and 10 bases lay outside the gene matches. The CDR3 is 14 residues long. Germline V gene lookup returns CDR1 DFQATT and CDR2 SNEGSKA (reference sequence). The CDR3 protein is CSASGEGGDNEQFF. CDR3 nucleotides: TGCAGTGCCAGTGGGGAGGGTGGGGACAATGAGCAGTTCTTC.

The J gene is TRBJ2-3, the V gene TRBV3-1 (or the pseudogene TRBV3-2), with D possibly matching TRBD2 (5 bases). This CDR3 region has 16 residues. The germline gives CDR1 LGHDT, CDR2 YNNKEL (reference sequence). Trimming left V 1 base short and J 10 bases short, with 21 bases between. As DNA, the CDR3 is TGTGCCAGCAGCCAAGGGTTTTTTTCGGTGGACTTATCGCAGTATTTT. Translating gives CASSQGFFSVDLSQYF.

V gene TRBV5-1 combines with J gene TRBJ2-1, with TRBD2 identical over 7 bases. V lost 3 bases to trimming and J lost 7 bases; unmatched junction nucleotides: 7. The CDR3 sequence is 14 residues long. CDR1 is SGHRS, CDR2 YFSETQ, per germline. Written as DNA, the CDR3 is TGCGCCAGCAGCTCGGGCGGGAGTGGGAATGAGCAGTTCTTC. Its translation: CASSSGGSGNEQFF.

The chain combines TRBV5-1 with TRBJ2-7; D is possibly TRBD2 (5 bases). Trimming shortened V by 2 bases and J by 7 bases, and 10 bases separated the two germline ends. CDR3 length: 12 amino acids. Germline V lookup: CDR1 SGHRS, CDR2 YFSETQ. The CDR3 sequence: CASSLEGREQYF. The CDR3 coding sequence is TGCGCCAGCAGCTTAGAGGGCCGGGAGCAGTACTTC.

The CDR3 protein is CASSITGGNQPQHF. The CDR3 DNA is TGTGCCAGTAGTATAACAGGGGGGAATCAGCCCCAGCATTTT. The chain combines TRBV19 with TRBJ1-5, with 8 nucleotides matching TRBD1. CDR1 LNHDA and CDR2 SQIVND come from the germline V gene (reference sequence). There are 14 residues in the CDR3. V trimming: 2 bases; J trimming: 4 bases; junction bases outside the gene matches: 1.

The chain couples TRBV19 to TRBJ2-5; D might be TRBD2 (6 bases). The CDR3 is 11 amino acids. CDR1 is LNHDA, CDR2 SQIVND, per germline (reference sequence). CDR3 nucleotides: TGTGCGGCGGGGACCCAAGAGACCCAGTACTTC. This translates into CAAGTQETQYF.

The chain joins TRBV7-2 to TRBJ2-3; 8 bases line up with TRBD2. Germline V gene sequence: CDR1 SGHTA, CDR2 FQGNSA. The CDR3 extends over 15 amino acids. V lost 5 bases to trimming and J lost 4 bases; unmatched junction nucleotides: 8. The DNA for the CDR3 is TGTGCCAGCAGCGGCCGGGAGGGCCGCGCAGATACGCAGTATTTT. Its translation is CASSGREGRADTQYF.

V gene TRBV7-2 combines with J gene TRBJ1-5, with D perhaps TRBD1 (5 bases). The germline V gene encodes CDR1 SGHTA and CDR2 FQGNSA. The CDR3 contains 15 residues. The V end was cut by 1 base, the J end by 6 bases, with 13 bases between. CDR3 DNA sequence: TGTGCCAGCAGCTTAGAGGGGACTCGAAGTCAGCCCCAGCATTTT. It translates to CASSLEGTRSQPQHF.

J is TRBJ2-3 and V is TRBV5-1, with 9 nucleotides matching TRBD2. The ends lost 0 bases at V and 1 base at J; junction bases unmatched: 6. Germline CDR1 and CDR2: SGHRS and YFSETQ. The CDR3 covers 17 residues. The CDR3 DNA sequence: TGCGCCAGCAGCTTGGTGCCTAGCGGGACTCGCACAGATACGCAGTATTTT. It translates to CASSLVPSGTRTDTQYF.